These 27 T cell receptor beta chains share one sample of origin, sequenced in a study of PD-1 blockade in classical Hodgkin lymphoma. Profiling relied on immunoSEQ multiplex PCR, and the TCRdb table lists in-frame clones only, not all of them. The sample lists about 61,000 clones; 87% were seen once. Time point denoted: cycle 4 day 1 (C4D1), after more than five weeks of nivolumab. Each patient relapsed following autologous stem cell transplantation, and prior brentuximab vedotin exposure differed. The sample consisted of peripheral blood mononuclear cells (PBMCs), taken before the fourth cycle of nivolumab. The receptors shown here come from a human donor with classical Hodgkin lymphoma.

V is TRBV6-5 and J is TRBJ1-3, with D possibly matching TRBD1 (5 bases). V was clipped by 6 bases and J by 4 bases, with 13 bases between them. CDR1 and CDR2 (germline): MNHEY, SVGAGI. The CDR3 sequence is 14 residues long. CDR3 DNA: TGTGCCAGCAGCCCGGGGACGCGAGGAAACACCATATATTTT. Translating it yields CASSPGTRGNTIYF.

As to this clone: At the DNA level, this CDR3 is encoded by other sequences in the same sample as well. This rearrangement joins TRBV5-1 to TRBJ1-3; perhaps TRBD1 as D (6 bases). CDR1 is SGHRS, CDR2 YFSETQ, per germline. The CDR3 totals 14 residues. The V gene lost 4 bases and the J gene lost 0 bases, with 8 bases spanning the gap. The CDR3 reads CASSTGSSGNTIYF. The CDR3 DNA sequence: TGCGCCAGCAGCACAGGGAGCTCTGGAAACACCATATATTTT. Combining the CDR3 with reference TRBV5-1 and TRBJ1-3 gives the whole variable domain KAGVTQTPRYLIKTRGQQVTLSCSPISGHRSVSWYQQTPGQGLQFLFEYFSETQRNKGNFPGRFSGRQFSNSRSEMNVSTLELGDSALYLCASSTGSSGNTIYFGEGSWLTVV.

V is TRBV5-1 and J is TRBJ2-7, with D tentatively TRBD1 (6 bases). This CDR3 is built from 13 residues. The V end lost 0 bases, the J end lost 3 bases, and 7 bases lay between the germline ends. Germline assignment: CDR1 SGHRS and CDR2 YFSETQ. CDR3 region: CASSLGDNYEQYF. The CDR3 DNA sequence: TGCGCCAGCAGCTTGGGGGACAACTACGAGCAGTACTTC.

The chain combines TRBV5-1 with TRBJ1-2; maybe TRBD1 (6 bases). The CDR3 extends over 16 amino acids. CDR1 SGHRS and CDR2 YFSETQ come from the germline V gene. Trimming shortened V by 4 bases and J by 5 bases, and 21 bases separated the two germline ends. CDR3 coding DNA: TGCGCCAGCAGCCCTACACAGGGCCAACTCATTTATGGCTACACCTTC. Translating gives CASSPTQGQLIYGYTF. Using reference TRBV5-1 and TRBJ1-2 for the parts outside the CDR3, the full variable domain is KAGVTQTPRYLIKTRGQQVTLSCSPISGHRSVSWYQQTPGQGLQFLFEYFSETQRNKGNFPGRFSGRQFSNSRSEMNVSTLELGDSALYLCASSPTQGQLIYGYTFGSGTRLTVV.

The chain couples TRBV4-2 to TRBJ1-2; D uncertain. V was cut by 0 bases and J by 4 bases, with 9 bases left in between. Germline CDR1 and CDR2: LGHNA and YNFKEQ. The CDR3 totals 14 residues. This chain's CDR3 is CASSQDRRIYGYTF. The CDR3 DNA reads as TGTGCCAGCAGCCAAGATCGGAGGATCTATGGCTACACCTTC.

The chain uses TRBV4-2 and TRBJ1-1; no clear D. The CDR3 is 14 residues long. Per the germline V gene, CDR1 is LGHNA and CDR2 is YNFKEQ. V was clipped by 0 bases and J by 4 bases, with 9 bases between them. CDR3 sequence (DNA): TGTGCCAGCAGCCAAGAATCGAGGACCACTGAAGCTTTCTTT. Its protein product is CASSQESRTTEAFF.

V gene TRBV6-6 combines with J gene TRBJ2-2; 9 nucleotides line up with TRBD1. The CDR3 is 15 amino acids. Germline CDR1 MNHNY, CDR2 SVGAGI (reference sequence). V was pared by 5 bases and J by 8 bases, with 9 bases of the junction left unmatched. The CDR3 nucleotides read TGTGCCAGCAGTGACAGGGGGTGGAGGTTTGGGGAGCTGTTTTTT. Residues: CASSDRGWRFGELFF.

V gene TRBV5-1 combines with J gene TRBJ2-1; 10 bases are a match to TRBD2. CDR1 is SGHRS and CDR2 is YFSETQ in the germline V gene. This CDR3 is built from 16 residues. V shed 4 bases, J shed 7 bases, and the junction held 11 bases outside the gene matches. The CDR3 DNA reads TGCGCCAGCAGCATGGGAACAGCGGGGGGGAGTAATGAGCAGTTCTTC. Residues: CASSMGTAGGSNEQFF.

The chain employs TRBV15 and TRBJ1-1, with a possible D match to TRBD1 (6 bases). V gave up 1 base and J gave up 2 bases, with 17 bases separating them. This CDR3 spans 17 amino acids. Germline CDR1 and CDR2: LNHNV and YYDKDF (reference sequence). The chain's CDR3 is CATSRGKQGLLNTEAFF. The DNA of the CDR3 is TGTGCCACCAGCAGAGGCAAACAGGGACTACTTAACACTGAAGCTTTCTTT.

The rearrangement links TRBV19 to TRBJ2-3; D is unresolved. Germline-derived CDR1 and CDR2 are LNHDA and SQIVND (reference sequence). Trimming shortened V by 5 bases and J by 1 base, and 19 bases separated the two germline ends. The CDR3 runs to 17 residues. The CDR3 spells CASSVDRTARGTDTQYF. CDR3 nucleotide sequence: TGTGCCAGTAGTGTCGATCGGACGGCCAGAGGCACAGATACGCAGTATTTT.

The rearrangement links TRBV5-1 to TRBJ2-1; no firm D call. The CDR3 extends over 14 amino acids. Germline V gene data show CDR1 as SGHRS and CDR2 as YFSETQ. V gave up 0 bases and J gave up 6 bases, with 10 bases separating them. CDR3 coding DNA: TGCGCCAGCAGCTTGGCCGGTACTCCCAATGAGCAGTTCTTC. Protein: CASSLAGTPNEQFF.

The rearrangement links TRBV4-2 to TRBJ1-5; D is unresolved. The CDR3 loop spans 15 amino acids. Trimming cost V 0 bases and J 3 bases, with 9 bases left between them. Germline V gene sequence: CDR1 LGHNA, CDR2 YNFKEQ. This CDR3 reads CASSQDGQTNQPQHF. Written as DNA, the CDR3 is TGTGCCAGCAGCCAAGATGGGCAGACCAATCAGCCCCAGCATTTT.

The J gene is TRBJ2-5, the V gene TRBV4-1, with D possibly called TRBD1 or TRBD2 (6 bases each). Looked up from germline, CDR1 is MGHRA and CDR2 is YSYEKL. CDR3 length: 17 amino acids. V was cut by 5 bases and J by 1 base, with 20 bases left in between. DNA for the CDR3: TGCGCCAGCAGCAAGGGGCCATCGGGGGCACTCCAAGAGACCCAGTACTTC. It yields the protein CASSKGPSGALQETQYF.

CDR3 region: CASSDPVGTDTQYF. CDR3 DNA: TGTGCCAGCAGTGATCCGGTAGGCACAGATACGCAGTATTTT. This chain connects TRBV2 to TRBJ2-3; D call uncertain. The CDR3 extends over 14 amino acids. CDR1 and CDR2 from the germline V gene are SNHLY and FYNNEI. V lost 3 bases and J 1 base, leaving 8 bases between the germline ends.

CDR3 protein: CASSSRRTGMYEQYF. The CDR3 nucleotides read TGTGCCAGTAGTTCCCGTCGGACAGGAATGTACGAGCAGTACTTC. This chain connects TRBV19 to TRBJ2-7; 7 positions agree with TRBD1. The CDR3 is made up of 15 amino acids. CDR1 is LNHDA and CDR2 is SQIVND in the germline V gene (reference sequence). The V gene end was trimmed by 5 bases and the J gene end by 4 bases; junction bases not matched to a gene: 11.

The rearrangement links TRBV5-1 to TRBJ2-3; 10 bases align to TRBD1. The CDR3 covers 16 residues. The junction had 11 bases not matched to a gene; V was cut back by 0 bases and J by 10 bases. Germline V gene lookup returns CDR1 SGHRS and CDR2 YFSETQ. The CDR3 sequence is CASSLETGTGAFAQYF. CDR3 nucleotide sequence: TGCGCCAGCAGCTTGGAAACCGGGACAGGGGCCTTTGCGCAGTATTTT.

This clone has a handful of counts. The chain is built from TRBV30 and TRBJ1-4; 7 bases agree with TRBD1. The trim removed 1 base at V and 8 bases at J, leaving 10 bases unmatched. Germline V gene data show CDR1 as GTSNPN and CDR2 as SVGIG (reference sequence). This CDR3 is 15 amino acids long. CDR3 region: CAWSAGRQGVEKLFF. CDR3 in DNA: TGTGCCTGGAGTGCAGGGCGACAGGGAGTAGAAAAACTGTTTTTT.

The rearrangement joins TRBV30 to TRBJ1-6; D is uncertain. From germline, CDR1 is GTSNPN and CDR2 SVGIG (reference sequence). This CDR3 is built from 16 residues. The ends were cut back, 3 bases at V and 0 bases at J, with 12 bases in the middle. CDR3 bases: TGTGCCTGGAGAGTATCACCGAGCTCCTATAATTCACCCCTCCACTTT. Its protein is CAWRVSPSSYNSPLHF.

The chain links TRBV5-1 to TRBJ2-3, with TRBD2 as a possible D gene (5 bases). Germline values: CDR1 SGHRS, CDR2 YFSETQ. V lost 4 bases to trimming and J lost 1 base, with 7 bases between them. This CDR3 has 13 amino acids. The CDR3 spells CASSPGGTDTQYF. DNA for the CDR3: TGCGCCAGCAGCCCCGGGGGCACAGATACGCAGTATTTT.

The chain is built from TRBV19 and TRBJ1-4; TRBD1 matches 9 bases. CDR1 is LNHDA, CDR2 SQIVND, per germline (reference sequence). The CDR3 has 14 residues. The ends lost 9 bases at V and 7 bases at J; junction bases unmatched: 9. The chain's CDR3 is CASKQGALGEKLFF. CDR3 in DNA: TGTGCCAGCAAACAGGGGGCGCTTGGTGAAAAACTGTTTTTT.

CDR3: CASSFLTGGPGELFF. The CDR3 DNA is TGTGCCAGCAGTTTCCTTACAGGGGGCCCCGGGGAGCTGTTTTTT. The chain recombines TRBV28 with TRBJ2-2; 9 bases line up with TRBD1. The germline CDR1 and CDR2 sequences are MDHEN and SYDVKM. The CDR3 totals 15 residues. V dropped 3 bases and J dropped 6; count of bases not matched to a gene: 5. Drawing the rest from reference TRBV28 and TRBJ2-2, the complete variable domain is DVKVTQSSRYLVKRTGEKVFLECVQDMDHENMFWYRQDPGLGLRLIYFSYDVKMKEKGDIPEGYSVSREKKERFSLILESASTNQTSMYLCASSFLTGGPGELFFGEGSRLTVL.

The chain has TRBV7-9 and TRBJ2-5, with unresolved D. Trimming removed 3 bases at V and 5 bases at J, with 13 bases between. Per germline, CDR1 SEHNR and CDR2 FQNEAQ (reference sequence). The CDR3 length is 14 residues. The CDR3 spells CASSFPTISETQYF. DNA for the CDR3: TGTGCCAGCAGCTTCCCTACCATATCGGAGACCCAGTACTTC.

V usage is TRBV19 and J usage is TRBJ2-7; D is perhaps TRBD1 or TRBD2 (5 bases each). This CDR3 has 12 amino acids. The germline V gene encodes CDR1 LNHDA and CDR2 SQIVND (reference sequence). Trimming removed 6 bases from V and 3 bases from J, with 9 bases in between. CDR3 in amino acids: CASSGDLYEQYF. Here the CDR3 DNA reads TGTGCCAGTAGCGGGGACCTCTACGAGCAGTACTTC.

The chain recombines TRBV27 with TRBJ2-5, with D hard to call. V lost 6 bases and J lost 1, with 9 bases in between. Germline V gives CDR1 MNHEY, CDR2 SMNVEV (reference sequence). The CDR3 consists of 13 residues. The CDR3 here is CASSSDPQETQYF. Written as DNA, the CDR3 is TGTGCCAGCAGCTCCGACCCCCAAGAGACCCAGTACTTC.

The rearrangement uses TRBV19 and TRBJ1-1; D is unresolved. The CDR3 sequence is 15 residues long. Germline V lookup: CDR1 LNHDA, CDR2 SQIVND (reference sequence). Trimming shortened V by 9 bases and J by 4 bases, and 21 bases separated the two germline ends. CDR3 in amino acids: CASDQWWWWCTEAFF. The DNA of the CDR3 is TGTGCCAGCGATCAGTGGTGGTGGTGGTGCACTGAAGCTTTCTTT. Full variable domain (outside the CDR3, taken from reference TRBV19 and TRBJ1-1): DGGITQSPKYLFRKEGQNVTLSCEQNLNHDAMYWYRQDPGQGLRLIYYSQIVNDFQKGDIAEGYSVSREKKESFPLTVTSAQKNPTAFYLCASDQWWWWCTEAFFGQGTRLTVV.

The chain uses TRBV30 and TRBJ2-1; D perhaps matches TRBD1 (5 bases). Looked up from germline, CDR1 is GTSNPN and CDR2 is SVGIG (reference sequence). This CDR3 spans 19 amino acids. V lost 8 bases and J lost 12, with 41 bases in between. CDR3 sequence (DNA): TGTGCCCTGCTCGGGCCCACGCGTAGACAGCTCCTTCCCCCCTACGGGCAGTTCTTC. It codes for CALLGPTRRQLLPPYGQFF.

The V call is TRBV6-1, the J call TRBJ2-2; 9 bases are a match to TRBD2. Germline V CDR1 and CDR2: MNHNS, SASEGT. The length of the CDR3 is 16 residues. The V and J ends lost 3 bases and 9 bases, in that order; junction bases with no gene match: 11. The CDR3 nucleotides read TGTGCCAGCAGTGAGGCGGGGGGGCTTGAGTATCGGGAGCTGTTTTTT. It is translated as CASSEAGGLEYRELFF.